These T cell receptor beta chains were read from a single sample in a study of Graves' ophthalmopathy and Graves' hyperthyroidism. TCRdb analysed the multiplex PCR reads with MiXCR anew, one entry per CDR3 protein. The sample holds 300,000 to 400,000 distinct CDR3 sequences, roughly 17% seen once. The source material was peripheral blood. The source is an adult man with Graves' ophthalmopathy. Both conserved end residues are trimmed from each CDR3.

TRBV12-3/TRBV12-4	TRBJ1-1	ASSLAGGRNTEAF
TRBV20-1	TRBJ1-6	SATGQGENSPLH
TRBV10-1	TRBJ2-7	ASSDGTGKRN
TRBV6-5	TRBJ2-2	ASSSKGTGGNTGELF
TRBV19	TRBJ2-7	ASSIGTGREQY
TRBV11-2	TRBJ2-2	ASSLGVGRGTGELF
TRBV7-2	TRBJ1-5	ASSLVGRDQPQH
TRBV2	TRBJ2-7	ASSAALAGDEQY
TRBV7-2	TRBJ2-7	ASSSRDLLPYEQY
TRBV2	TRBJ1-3	ASTDRGVAGNTIY
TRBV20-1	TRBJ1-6	SARDWENSPLH
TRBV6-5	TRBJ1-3	ASSYSYRETGNTIY
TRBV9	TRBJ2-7	ASSAPGGVNEQY
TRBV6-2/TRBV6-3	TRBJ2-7	ASGWTYEQY
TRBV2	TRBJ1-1	ASRPPEAF
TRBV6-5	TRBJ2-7	ASSYSPGQGVDGQY
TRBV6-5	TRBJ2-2	ASSYRGTSGSGELF
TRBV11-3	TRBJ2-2	ASSLNGRAELF
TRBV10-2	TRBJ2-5	ASSHWAGGTGGQETQY
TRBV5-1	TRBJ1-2	ASSPLPGVSYGYT
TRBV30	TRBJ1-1	AWTREMGTEAF
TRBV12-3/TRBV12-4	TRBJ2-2	ASLLLAGPTGELF
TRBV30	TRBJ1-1	AWSENLNTEAF
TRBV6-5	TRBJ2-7	ASSYQGASAGEQY
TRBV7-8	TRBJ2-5	ASSLGGGTSGTQY